This T cell receptor (beta chain) was captured in a study of T cells in women clearing cervical HPV infection. Study-level information: Cases were women with histologically confirmed HPV16-related CIN3 or worse, including a couple of invasive cancers. For cases, blood was sampled a median approximately 150 days after lesion detection, interquartile range 90 to 200 days.

Study conclusions and caveats: T-cell numbers per sample were unknown and may explain richness differences.

The repertoire was sequenced with immunoSEQ multiplex PCR; TCRdb's copy has only in-frame clones and lacks some. This table lists some 25,000 clones. A word on this clone: Its target is not known.

The sequencing input was blood buffy coat. This sequence originates from a woman aged 18-70 years with a cervical HPV16 infection that either progressed to CIN3+ or cleared (not recorded which).

The chain's CDR3 is CSAEGLGQMDEQFF. The CDR3 DNA, read in part, is TGCAGTGCAGAAGGACTAGGGCAGATGGATGAG. V and J are TRBV20-1 and TRBJ2-1; TRBD2 matches 7 bases. The read ends 3 residues shy of where the CDR3 ends; the end is completed using the germline J gene. This CDR3 region has 14 residues. V trimming: 6 bases; J trimming: 8 bases; junction bases outside the gene matches: 13. The germline CDR1 and CDR2 sequences are DFQATT and SNEGSKA (reference sequence).